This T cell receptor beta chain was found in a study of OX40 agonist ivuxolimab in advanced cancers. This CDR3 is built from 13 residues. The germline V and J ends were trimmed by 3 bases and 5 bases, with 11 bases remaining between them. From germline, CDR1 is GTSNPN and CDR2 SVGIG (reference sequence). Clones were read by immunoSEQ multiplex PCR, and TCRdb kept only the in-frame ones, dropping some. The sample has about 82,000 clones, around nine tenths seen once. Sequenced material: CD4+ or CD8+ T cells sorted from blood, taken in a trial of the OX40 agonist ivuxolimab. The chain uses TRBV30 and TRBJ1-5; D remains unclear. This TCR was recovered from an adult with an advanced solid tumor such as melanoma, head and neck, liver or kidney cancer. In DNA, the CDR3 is TGTGCCTGGAGCCCGAATTTCGATCAGCCCCAGCATTTT. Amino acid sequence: CAWSPNFDQPQHF.